This T cell receptor (beta chain) is from a study of spatial heterogeneity in lung cancer. The study's findings and limits: The study found that expanded intratumoral alpha and beta TCR counts tracked tumor mutation counts. Coverage estimated for tumor T cells reached roughly 7% for alpha chains and 13% for beta chains.

This clonotype was recorded at least ten times. Its specificity is not known. The presence of a unique molecular identifier marked each TCR cDNA molecule. TCRdb analysed the 5' RACE reads with MiXCR anew, one entry per CDR3 protein. The table includes more than 20,000 distinct CDR3 sequences, approximately 2.8% detected once. The CDR3 extends over 14 amino acids. With 3 bases removed from V and 1 base from J, the gap between germline ends came to 7 bases. Time point: sample taken at primary tumor resection. In each case, whole RNA from tumor, nontumor lung or frozen PBMC was sequenced unsorted. This sample comprised lung tumor tissue, obtained at surgery. The sequence came from a male donor with early-stage non-small cell lung cancer. The rearrangement joins TRBV12-3 or TRBV12-4 to TRBJ1-5; no clear D gene. CDR3 in DNA: TGTGCCAGCAGTTTTGAGGGCAGCAATCAGCCCCAGCATTTT. Translated, it gives CASSFEGSNQPQHF.